This is a list of T cell receptor beta chains from one sample in a study of molecular identifiers for immune sequencing clone quantification. TCRdb re-called the PCR reads with MiXCR, one entry per CDR3 protein. The table has nearly 650,000 distinct CDR3 sequences, roughly 25% seen once. The material sequenced was naive CD8+ T cells from blood, with Jurkat cell RNA spiked in. The source is a human donor in good health. Some libraries in this study had Jurkat cell RNA spiked in. Each CDR3 is given with its conserved first and last residue. The D gene is left open where the match is weak. Clone size is given for some rows only: seen once, a few or many times, or a class if the clone is expanded.

TRBJ2-5	NA	TRBD1	TRBV27	TGTGCCAGCAGCCCGGGACAGGGGGGTGAAGAGACCCAGTACTTC	CASSPGQGGEETQYF
TRBJ2-1	NA	TRBD2	TRBV2	TGTGCCAGCACCTACAGCGGGAGGTTCGACAATGAGCAGTTCTTC	CASTYSGRFDNEQFF
TRBJ2-7	few	NA	TRBV13	TGTGCCAGCAGCTTTAGAGGACAGCGTTACGAGCAGTACTTC	CASSFRGQRYEQYF
TRBJ1-1	once	NA	TRBV5-1	TGCGCCAGCAGCGGCAGCACGAACACTAAAGCTTTCTTT	CASSGSTNTKAFF
TRBJ2-3	many	NA	TRBV12-3/TRBV12-4	TGTGCCAGCAGCCCACAAGGGGTTAGCACAGATACGCAGTATTTT	CASSPQGVSTDTQYF
TRBJ2-1	few	NA	TRBV18	TGTGCCAGCTCACCGGCCGTGAATTCCTACAATGAGCAGTTCTTC	CASSPAVNSYNEQFF
TRBJ2-7	few	TRBD1	TRBV5-1	TGCGCCAGCAGCCCGGTACAGGGGAAGGACGAGCAGTACTTC	CASSPVQGKDEQYF
TRBJ1-1	many	NA	TRBV18	TGTGCCAGCTCACGTTCGGTGGAGGGGACTGAAGCTTTCTTT	CASSRSVEGTEAFF
TRBJ1-4	NA	NA	TRBV4-1	TGCGCCAGCAGCCCAAGTTTCGGGGATGAAAAACTGTTTTTT	CASSPSFGDEKLFF
TRBJ2-2	NA	TRBD2	TRBV19	TGTGCCAGTAGTATAAGGCTAGCGGAGAGCGACGGGGAGCTGTTTTTT	CASSIRLAESDGELFF
TRBJ2-6	many	NA	TRBV5-1	TGCGCCAGCAGCTTGCTGGTCTCCGACCCCACTTTTCGGGCCAACGTCCTGACTTTC	CASSLLVSDPTFRANVLTF
TRBJ2-5	NA	NA	TRBV12-3/TRBV12-4	TGTGCCAGCAATTTTGACAGCCAAAAGACCCAGTACTTC	CASNFDSQKTQYF
TRBJ2-3	many	TRBD2	TRBV29-1	TGCAGCGTTGAAGGTGCGGGAGGCACAGATACGCAGTATTTT	CSVEGAGGTDTQYF
TRBJ2-7	NA	TRBD2	TRBV27	TGTGCCAGCAGTTCGACTAGCGGGAGGGCCCGCGAGCAGTACTTC	CASSSTSGRAREQYF
TRBJ1-6	once	NA	TRBV20-1	TGCAGTGCCGGAGGGGGGTATTCCTATAATTCACCCCTCCACTTT	CSAGGGYSYNSPLHF
TRBJ2-1	NA	NA	TRBV4-1	TGCGCCAGCAGCCTTTGGACAAACAATGAGCAGTTCTTC	CASSLWTNNEQFF
TRBJ2-3	many	TRBD2	TRBV7-9	TGTGCCAGCTTCAGCGGGAGACCAGATACGCAGTATTTT	CASFSGRPDTQYF
TRBJ2-7	few	TRBD2	TRBV6-5	TGTGCCAGCAGTGAGCGGGGGGATTACGAGCAGTACTTC	CASSERGDYEQYF